The clone carrying this T cell receptor beta chain has a count of ten or more. This record belongs to a study of human T cells and chemical hapten exposure. Stated time point: patch test 1, 2 weeks after DPC sensitization. Treatment specified: therapeutic diphenylcyclopropenone sensitization with weekly scalp DPC. Sequencing started from total RNA isolated from unfractionated whole blood. J gave up 6 bases and V 6 bases, and 3 bases lay outside the gene matches. There are 14 residues in the CDR3. Looked up from germline, CDR1 is SNHLY and CDR2 is FYNNEI. In TCRdb, the RACE reads were re-called with MiXCR into one record per CDR3 protein. The sample has roughly 180,000 distinct CDR3 sequences, about 20% seen once.

Sequences were derived from whole blood, sampled in connection with sensitization to the hapten diphenylcyclopropenone (DPC). This clonotype was obtained from a woman between 45 and 65 years old with alopecia areata. Some clones in this sample may be carry-over from other donors' samples. V and J are TRBV2 and TRBJ2-2; 11 positions agree with TRBD2. The CDR3 nucleotides read TGTGCCAGCAGCGGACTAGCGGGTCCCGGGGAGCTGTTTTTT. Protein sequence: CASSGLAGPGELFF.